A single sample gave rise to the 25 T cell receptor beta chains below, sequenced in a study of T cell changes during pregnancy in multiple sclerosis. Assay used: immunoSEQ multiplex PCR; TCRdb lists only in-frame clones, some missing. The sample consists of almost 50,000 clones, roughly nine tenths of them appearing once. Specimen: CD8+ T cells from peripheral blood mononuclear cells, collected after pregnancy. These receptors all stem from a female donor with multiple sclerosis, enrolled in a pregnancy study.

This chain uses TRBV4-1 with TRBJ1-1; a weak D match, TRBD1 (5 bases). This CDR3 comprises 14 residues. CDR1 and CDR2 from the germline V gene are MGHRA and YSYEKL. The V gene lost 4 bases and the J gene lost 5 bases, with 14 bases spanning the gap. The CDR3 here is CASSPRGGFTEAFF. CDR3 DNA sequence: TGCGCCAGCAGCCCGAGGGGAGGTTTTACTGAAGCTTTCTTT.

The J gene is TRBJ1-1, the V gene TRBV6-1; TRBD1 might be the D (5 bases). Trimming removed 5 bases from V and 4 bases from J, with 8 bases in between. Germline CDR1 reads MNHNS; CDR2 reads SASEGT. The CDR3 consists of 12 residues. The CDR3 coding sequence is TGTGCCAGCAGTCTGGACATCACTGAAGCTTTCTTT. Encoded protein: CASSLDITEAFF.

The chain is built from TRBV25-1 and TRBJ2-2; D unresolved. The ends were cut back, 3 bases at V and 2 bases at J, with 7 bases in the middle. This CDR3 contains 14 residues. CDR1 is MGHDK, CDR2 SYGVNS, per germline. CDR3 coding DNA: TGTGCCAGCAGTGACCCCCAAAACACCGGGGAGCTGTTTTTT. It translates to CASSDPQNTGELFF.

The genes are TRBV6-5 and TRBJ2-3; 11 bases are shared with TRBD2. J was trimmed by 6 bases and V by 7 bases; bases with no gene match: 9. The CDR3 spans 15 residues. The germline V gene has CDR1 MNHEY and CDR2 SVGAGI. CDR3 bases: TGTGCCAGCAAAATTCTAGCGGGGGGTCTCGATACGCAGTATTTT. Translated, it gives CASKILAGGLDTQYF.

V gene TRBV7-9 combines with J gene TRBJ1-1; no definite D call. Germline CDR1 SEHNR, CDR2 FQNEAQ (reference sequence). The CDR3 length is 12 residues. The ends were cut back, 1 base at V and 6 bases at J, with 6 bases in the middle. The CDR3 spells CASSLGPPEAFF. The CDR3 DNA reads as TGTGCCAGCAGCTTAGGGCCCCCTGAAGCTTTCTTT. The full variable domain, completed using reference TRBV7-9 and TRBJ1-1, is DTGVSQNPRHKITKRGQNVTFRCDPISEHNRLYWYRQTLGQGPEFLTYFQNEAQLEKSRLLSDRFSAERPKGSFSTLEIQRTEQGDSAMYLCASSLGPPEAFFGQGTRLTVV.

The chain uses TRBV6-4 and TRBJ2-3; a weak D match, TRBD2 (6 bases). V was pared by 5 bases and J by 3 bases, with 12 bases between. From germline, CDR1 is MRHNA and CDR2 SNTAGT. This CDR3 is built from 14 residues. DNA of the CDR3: TGTGCCAGCAGTATTTCTGGGGGGACAGATACGCAGTATTTT. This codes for CASSISGGTDTQYF.

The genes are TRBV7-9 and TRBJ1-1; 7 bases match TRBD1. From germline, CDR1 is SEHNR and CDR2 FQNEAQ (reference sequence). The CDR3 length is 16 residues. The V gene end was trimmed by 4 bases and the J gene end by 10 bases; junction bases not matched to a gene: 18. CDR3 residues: CASSSHPANRGLAAFF. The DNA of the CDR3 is TGTGCCAGCAGCTCCCACCCAGCCAACAGGGGACTCGCAGCTTTCTTT.

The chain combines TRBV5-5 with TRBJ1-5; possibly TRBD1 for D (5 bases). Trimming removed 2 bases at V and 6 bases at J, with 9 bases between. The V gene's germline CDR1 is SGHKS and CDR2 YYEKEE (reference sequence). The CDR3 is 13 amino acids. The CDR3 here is CASSLGVGQPQHF. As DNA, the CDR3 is TGTGCCAGCAGCTTAGGGGTTGGTCAGCCCCAGCATTTT.

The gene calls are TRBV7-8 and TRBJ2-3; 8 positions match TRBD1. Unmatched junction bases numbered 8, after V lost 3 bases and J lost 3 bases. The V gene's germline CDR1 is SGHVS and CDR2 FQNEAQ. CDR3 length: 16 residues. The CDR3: CASSFQGATLTDTQYF. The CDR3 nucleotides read TGTGCCAGCAGCTTCCAGGGGGCCACCCTGACAGATACGCAGTATTTT.

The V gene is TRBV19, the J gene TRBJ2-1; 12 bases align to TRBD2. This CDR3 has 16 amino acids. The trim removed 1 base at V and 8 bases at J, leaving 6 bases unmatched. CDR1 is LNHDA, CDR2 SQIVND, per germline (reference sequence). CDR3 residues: CASSIVLAGGPDEQFF. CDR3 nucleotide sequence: TGTGCCAGTAGTATAGTTCTAGCGGGGGGGCCTGATGAGCAGTTCTTC. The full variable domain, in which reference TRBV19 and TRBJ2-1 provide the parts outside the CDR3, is DGGITQSPKYLFRKEGQNVTLSCEQNLNHDAMYWYRQDPGQGLRLIYYSQIVNDFQKGDIAEGYSVSREKKESFPLTVTSAQKNPTAFYLCASSIVLAGGPDEQFFGPGTRLTVL.

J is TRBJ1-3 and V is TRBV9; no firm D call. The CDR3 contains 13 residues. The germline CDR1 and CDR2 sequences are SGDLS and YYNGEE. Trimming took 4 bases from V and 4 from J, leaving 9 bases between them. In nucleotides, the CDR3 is TGTGCCAGCAGCCCCCCTAGCGGAAACACCATATATTTT. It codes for CASSPPSGNTIYF.

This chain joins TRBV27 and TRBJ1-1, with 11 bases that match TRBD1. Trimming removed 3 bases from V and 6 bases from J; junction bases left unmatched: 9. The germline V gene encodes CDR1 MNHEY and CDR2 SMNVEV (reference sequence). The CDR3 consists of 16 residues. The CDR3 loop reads CASSFGTGGYGAEAFF. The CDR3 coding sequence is TGTGCCAGCAGTTTTGGGACAGGGGGTTACGGGGCTGAAGCTTTCTTT.

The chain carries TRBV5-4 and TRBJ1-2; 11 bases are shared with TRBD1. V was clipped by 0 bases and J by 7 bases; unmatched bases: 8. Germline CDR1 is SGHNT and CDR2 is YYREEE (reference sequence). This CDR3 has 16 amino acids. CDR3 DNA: TGTGCCAGCAGCTTGGGTTCGGGACAGGGGGTTGCTGGCTACACCTTC. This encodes CASSLGSGQGVAGYTF.

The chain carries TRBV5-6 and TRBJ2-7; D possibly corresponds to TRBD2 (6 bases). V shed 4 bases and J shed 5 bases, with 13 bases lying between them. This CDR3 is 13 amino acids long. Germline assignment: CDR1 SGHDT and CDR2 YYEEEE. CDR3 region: CASSPGTFNEQYF. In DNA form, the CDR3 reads TGTGCCAGCAGCCCTGGGACTTTCAACGAGCAGTACTTC.

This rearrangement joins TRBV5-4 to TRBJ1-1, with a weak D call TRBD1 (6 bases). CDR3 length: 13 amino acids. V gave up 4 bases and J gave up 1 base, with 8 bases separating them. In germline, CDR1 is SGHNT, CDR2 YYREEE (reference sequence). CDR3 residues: CASSVRGNTEAFF. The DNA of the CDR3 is TGTGCCAGCAGCGTCAGGGGGAACACTGAAGCTTTCTTT.

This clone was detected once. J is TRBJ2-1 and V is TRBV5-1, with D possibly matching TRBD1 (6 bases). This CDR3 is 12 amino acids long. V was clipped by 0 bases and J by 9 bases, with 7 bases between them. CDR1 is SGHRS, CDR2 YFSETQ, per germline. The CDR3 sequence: CASSLGGLEQFF. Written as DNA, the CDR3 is TGCGCCAGCAGCTTGGGGGGGCTTGAGCAGTTCTTC.

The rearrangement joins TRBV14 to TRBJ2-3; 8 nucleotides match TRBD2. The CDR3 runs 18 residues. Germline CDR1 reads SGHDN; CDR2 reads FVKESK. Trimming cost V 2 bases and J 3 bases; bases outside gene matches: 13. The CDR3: CASSQTRGGGYRTDTQYF. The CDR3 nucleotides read TGTGCCAGCAGCCAAACTCGGGGGGGCGGATATCGGACAGATACGCAGTATTTT. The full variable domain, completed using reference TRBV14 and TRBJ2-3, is EAGVTQFPSHSVIEKGQTVTLRCDPISGHDNLYWYRRVMGKEIKFLLHFVKESKQDESGMPNNRFLAERTGGTYSTLKVQPAELEDSGVYFCASSQTRGGGYRTDTQYFGPGTRLTVL.

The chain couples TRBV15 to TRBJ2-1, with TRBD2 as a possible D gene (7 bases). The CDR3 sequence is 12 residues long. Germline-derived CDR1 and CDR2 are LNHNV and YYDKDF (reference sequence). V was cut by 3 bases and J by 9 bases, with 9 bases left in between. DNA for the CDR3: TGTGCCACCAGCAGCCGGGGGGCTGAGCAGTTCTTC. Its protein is CATSSRGAEQFF.

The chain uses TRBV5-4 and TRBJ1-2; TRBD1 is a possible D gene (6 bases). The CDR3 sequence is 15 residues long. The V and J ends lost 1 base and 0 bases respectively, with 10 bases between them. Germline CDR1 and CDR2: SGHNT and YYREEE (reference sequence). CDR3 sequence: CASSLIGTTNYGYTF. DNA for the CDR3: TGTGCCAGCAGCTTGATCGGGACAACTAACTATGGCTACACCTTC.

CDR3 sequence: CASSLVIQGPWETQYF. CDR3 coding DNA: TGTGCCAGCAGCTTAGTAATACAGGGTCCTTGGGAGACCCAGTACTTC. V usage is TRBV7-9 and J usage is TRBJ2-5, with D possibly TRBD1 on 6 matching bases. Germline CDR1 reads SEHNR; CDR2 reads FQNEAQ (reference sequence). The CDR3 is 16 residues long. Trimming left V 1 base short and J 5 bases short, with 17 bases between.

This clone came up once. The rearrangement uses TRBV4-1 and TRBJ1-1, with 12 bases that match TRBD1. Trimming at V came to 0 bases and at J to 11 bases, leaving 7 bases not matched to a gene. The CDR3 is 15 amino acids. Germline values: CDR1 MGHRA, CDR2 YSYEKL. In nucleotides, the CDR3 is TGCGCCAGCAGCCAAGATGGGACAGGGGGCTTTTTTGCTTTCTTT. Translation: CASSQDGTGGFFAFF.

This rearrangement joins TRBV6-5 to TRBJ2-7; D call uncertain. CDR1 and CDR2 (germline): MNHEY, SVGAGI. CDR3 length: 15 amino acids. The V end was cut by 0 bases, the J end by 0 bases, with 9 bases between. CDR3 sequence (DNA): TGTGCCAGCAGTTACTCGGCGGAGAACTCCTACGAGCAGTACTTC. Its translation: CASSYSAENSYEQYF.

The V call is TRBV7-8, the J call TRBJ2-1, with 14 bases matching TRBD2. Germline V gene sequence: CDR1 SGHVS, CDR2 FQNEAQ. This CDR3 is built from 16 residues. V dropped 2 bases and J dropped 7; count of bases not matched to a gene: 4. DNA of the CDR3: TGTGCCAGCAGCTTAAGGACTAGCGGGGGGTGGAATGAGCAGTTCTTC. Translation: CASSLRTSGGWNEQFF.

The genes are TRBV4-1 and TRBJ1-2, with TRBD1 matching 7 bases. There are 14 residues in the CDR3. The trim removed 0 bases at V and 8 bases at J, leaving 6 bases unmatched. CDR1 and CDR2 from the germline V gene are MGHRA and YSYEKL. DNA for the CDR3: TGCGCCAGCAGCCAAGAAGGGGGCCGTGGAGGCTACACCTTC. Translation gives CASSQEGGRGGYTF.

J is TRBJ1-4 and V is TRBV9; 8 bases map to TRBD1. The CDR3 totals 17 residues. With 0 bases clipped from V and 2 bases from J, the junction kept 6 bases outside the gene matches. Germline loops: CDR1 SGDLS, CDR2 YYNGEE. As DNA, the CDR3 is TGTGCCAGCAGCGTAGCAGGGGGCACGGGGACTAATGAAAAACTGTTTTTT. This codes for CASSVAGGTGTNEKLFF.